These 5 T cell receptor beta chains share one sample of origin, sequenced in a study of shared clonotypes between healthy human individuals (TCRdb year 2020). Library method: the immunoSEQ multiplex PCR assay. This is the immuneACCESS table as TCRdb keeps it, with only in-frame sequences that have V and J called. A part of the clones is gone; compared with another copy, unresolved V genes explain less than half, and the rest is unexplained. The sample records under 1,100,000 clones, about 80% of which are singletons. Around 0.61% of the sample is held by the ten biggest clonotypes. The material sequenced was memory CD4+ T cells from PBMCs. The cell subset or site label on this specimen signifies: CD45RA-negative fraction. The receptors originated from a man aged 18 to 35 in good health. Some clones in this sample may be carry-over from other donors' samples.

The chain links TRBV28 to TRBJ2-7, with 8 bases aligning to TRBD1. This CDR3 is built from 17 residues. The V gene's germline CDR1 is MDHEN and CDR2 SYDVKM. V gave up 7 bases and J gave up 2 bases; unmatched junction bases: 16. CDR3 amino acids: CASNPGSGTGKPYEQYF. CDR3 nucleotides: TGTGCCAGCAACCCAGGCTCCGGGACAGGAAAGCCCTACGAGCAGTACTTC.

This clone showed up many times. This chain connects TRBV14 to TRBJ1-3, with 7 nucleotides matching TRBD1. From germline, CDR1 is SGHDN and CDR2 FVKESK. Germline trimming cut 1 base from V and 4 bases from J; bases unmatched to any gene: 4. CDR3 length: 15 residues. The CDR3 sequence: CASSQARDRGNTIYF. For the CDR3, the DNA is TGTGCCAGCAGCCAAGCCAGGGACAGAGGAAACACCATATATTTT.

This clone was found a few times. The V gene is TRBV9, the J gene TRBJ2-7; D remains unclear. The CDR3 has 8 amino acids. Germline lookup yields CDR1 SGDLS and CDR2 YYNGEE. Deletions cut 7 bases from V and 9 bases from J, with 5 bases between. CDR3 nucleotides: TGTGCCAGCCTATGGCAGTACTTC. Amino acids: CASLWQYF.

The chain joins TRBV2 to TRBJ2-2; D not certain. Trimming left V 7 bases short and J 8 bases short, with 14 bases between. Per the germline V gene, CDR1 is SNHLY and CDR2 is FYNNEI. The CDR3 totals 13 residues. This CDR3 is CASNLALAGELFF. The CDR3 region has the DNA TGTGCCAGCAACCTCGCCTTGGCTGGGGAGCTGTTTTTT. Looking up the rest from reference TRBV2 and TRBJ2-2 gives the full variable domain: EPEVTQTPSHQVTQMGQEVILRCVPISNHLYFYWYRQILGQKVEFLVSFYNNEISEKSEIFDDQFSVERPDGSNFTLKIRSTKLEDSAMYFCASNLALAGELFFGEGSRLTVL.

The V call is TRBV7-2, the J call TRBJ2-7; D call uncertain. The CDR3 is made up of 13 amino acids. Germline-derived CDR1 and CDR2 are SGHTA and FQGNSA. Trimming cost V 5 bases and J 4 bases, with 12 bases left between them. The DNA of the CDR3 is TGTGCCAGCAGCACCCGGACGGAATACGAGCAGTACTTC. It encodes CASSTRTEYEQYF.